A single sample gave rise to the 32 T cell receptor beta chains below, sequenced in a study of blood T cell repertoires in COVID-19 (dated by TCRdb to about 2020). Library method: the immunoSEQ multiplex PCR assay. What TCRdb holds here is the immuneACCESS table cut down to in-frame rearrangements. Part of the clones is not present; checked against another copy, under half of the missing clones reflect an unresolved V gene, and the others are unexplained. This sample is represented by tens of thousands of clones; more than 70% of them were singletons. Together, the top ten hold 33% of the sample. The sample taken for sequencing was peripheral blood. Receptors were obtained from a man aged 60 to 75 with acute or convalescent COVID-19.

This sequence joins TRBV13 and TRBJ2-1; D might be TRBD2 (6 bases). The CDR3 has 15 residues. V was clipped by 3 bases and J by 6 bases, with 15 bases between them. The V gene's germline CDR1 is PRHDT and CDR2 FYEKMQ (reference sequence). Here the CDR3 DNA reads TGTGCCAGCAGCTTGGTGGGCGGGGCCGTCAATGAGCAGTTCTTC. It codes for CASSLVGGAVNEQFF.

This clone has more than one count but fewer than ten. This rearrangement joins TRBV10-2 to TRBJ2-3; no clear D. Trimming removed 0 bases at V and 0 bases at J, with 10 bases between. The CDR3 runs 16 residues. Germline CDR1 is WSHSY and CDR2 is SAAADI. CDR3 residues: CASSESARPSTDTQYF. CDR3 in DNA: TGCGCCAGCAGTGAGTCGGCCAGGCCCAGCACAGATACGCAGTATTTT.

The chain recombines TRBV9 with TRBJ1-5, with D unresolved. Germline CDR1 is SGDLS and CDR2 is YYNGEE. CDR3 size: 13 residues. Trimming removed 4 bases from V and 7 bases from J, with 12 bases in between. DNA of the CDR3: TGTGCCAGCAGCTATGCGGAAGGCCAGCCCCAGCATTTT. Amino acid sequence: CASSYAEGQPQHF.

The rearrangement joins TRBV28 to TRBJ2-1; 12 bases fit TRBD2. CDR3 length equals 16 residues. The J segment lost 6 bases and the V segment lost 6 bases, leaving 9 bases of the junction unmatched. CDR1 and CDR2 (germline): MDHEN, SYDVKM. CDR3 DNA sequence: TGTGCCAGCAGCCGAGCCGGGACTAGCGGGTTCAATGAGCAGTTCTTC. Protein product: CASSRAGTSGFNEQFF.

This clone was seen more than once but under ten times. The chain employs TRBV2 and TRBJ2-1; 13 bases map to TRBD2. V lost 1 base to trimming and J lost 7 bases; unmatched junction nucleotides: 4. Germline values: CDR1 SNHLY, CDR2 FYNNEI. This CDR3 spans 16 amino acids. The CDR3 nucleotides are TGTGCCAGCAGTGAAGGGGGACTAGCGGGGACAAATGAGCAGTTCTTC. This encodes CASSEGGLAGTNEQFF.

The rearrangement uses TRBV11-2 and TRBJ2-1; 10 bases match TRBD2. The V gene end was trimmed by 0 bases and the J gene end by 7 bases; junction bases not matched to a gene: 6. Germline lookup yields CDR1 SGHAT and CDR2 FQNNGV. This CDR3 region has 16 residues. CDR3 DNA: TGTGCCAGCAGCTTAGATCGGGCTAGCGGGGGTAATGAGCAGTTCTTC. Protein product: CASSLDRASGGNEQFF.

CDR3 DNA: TGTGCCAGCAGCGCAGGGAGGGCTAACTATGGCTACACCTTC. Its translation: CASSAGRANYGYTF. The chain is built from TRBV2 and TRBJ1-2; D might be TRBD1 (5 bases). V was cut by 6 bases and J by 0 bases, with 11 bases left in between. CDR1 and CDR2 from the germline V gene are SNHLY and FYNNEI. The CDR3 has 14 amino acids.

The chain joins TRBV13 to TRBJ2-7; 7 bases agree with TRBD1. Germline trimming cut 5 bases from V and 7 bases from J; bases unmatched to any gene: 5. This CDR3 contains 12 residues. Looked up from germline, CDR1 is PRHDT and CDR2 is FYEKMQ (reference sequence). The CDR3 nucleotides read TGTGCCAGCAGCGTAACAGGGGAAGAGCAGTACTTC. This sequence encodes CASSVTGEEQYF. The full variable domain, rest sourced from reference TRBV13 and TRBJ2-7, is AAGVIQSPRHLIKEKRETATLKCYPIPRHDTVYWYQQGPGQDPQFLISFYEKMQSDKGSIPDRFSAQQFSDYHSELNMSSLELGDSALYFCASSVTGEEQYFGPGTRLTVT.

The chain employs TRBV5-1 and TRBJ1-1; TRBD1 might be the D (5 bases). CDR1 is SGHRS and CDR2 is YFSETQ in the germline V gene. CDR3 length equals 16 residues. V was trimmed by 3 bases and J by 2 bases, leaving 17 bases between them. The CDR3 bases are TGCGCCAGCAGCTATACAGGACTGGGGGGAAACACTGAAGCTTTCTTT. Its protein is CASSYTGLGGNTEAFF.

This CDR3 is CASSPGDSGEKLFF. Written as DNA, the CDR3 is TGTGCCAGCAGCCCAGGAGATAGCGGTGAAAAACTGTTTTTT. The chain joins TRBV7-2 to TRBJ1-4; D gene uncertain. Germline V CDR1 and CDR2: SGHTA, FQGNSA. The CDR3 length is 14 residues. Trimming removed 5 bases from V and 7 bases from J, with 14 bases in between.

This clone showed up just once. Here the CDR3 reads CASSTPGLAGQGEQFF. CDR3 DNA: TGTGCCAGTAGTACTCCGGGACTAGCGGGGCAAGGTGAGCAGTTCTTC. The genes are TRBV19 and TRBJ2-1; 13 bases agree with TRBD2. Germline V gives CDR1 LNHDA, CDR2 SQIVND (reference sequence). With V trimmed by 4 bases and J by 9 bases, 9 bases remained unmatched. The CDR3 is 16 residues long.

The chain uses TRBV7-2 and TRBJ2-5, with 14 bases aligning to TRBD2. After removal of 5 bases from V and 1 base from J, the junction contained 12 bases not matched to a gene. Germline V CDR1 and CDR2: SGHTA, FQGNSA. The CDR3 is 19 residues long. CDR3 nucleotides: TGTGCCAGCAGCCTAGGGACTAGCGGGAGCTTATGGCTCCAAGAGACCCAGTACTTC. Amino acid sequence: CASSLGTSGSLWLQETQYF.

The CDR3 region is CASSPVAGGLREQYF. DNA for the CDR3: TGTGCCAGCAGTCCAGTGGCGGGAGGATTGAGGGAGCAGTACTTC. This chain joins TRBV27 and TRBJ2-7; TRBD2 agrees at 8 bases. The CDR3 is 15 residues long. CDR1 MNHEY and CDR2 SMNVEV come from the germline V gene (reference sequence). The J segment lost 7 bases and the V segment lost 5 bases, leaving 13 bases of the junction unmatched.

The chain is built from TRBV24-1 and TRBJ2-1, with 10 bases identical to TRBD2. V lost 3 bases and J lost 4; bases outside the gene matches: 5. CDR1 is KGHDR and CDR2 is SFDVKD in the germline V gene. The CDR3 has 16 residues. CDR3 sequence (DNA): TGTGCCACCAGTGATCCTAGCGGGAGAAAGTACAATGAGCAGTTCTTC. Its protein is CATSDPSGRKYNEQFF.

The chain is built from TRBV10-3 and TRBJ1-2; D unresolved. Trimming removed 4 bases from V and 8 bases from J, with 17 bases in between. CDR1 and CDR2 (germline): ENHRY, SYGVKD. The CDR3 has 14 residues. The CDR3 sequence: CAISGRLGERGYTF. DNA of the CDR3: TGTGCCATCAGTGGACGTCTCGGGGAGCGGGGCTACACCTTC.

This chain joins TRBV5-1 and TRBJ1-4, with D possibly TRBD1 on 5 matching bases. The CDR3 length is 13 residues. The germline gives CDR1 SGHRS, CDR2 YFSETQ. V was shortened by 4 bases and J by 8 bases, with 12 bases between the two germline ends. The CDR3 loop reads CASSGSGIEKLFF. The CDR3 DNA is TGCGCCAGCAGCGGATCAGGGATCGAAAAACTGTTTTTT.

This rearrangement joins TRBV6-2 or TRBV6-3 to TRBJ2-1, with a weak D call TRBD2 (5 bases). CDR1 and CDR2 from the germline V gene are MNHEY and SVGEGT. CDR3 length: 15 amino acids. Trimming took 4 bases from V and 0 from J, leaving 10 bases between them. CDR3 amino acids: CASSLSGNSYNEQFF. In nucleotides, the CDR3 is TGTGCCAGCAGTTTATCCGGGAACTCCTACAATGAGCAGTTCTTC.

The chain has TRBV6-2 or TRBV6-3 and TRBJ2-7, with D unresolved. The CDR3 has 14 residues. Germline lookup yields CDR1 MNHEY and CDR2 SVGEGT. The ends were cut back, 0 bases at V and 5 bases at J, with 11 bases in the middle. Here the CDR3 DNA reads TGTGCCAGCAGTTACTCGAGGCTGAGAAACGAGCAGTACTTC. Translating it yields CASSYSRLRNEQYF.

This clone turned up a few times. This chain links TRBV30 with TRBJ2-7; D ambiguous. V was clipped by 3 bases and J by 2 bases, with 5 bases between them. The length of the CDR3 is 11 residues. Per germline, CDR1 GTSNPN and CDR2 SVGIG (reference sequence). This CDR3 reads CAWRLAYEQYF. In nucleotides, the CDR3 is TGTGCCTGGAGACTCGCCTACGAGCAGTACTTC.

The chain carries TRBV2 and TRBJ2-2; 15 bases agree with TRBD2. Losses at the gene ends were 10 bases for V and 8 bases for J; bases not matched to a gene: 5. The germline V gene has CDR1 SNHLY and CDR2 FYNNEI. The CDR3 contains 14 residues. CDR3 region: CATGLAGGPGELFF. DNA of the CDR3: TGTGCCACTGGACTAGCGGGAGGGCCAGGGGAGCTGTTTTTT.

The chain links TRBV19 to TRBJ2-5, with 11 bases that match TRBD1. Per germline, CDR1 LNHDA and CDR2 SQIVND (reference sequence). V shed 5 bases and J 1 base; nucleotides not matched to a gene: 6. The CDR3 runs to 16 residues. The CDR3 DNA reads TGTGCCAGTAGTCCGAGAGGGACAGGGGGCCAAGAGACCCAGTACTTC. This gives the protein CASSPRGTGGQETQYF.

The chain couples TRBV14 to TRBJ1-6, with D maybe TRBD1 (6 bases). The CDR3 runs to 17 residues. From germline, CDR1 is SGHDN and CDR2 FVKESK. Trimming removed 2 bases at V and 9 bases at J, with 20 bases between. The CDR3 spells CASSQLSWPGAVSPLHF. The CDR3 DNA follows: TGTGCCAGCAGCCAACTGAGTTGGCCAGGGGCAGTTTCACCCCTCCACTTT.

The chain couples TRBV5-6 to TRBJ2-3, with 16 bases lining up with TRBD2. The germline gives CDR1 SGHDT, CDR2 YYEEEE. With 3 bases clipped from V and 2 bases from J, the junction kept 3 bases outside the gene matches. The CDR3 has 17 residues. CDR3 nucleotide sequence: TGTGCCAGCAGCTGGGGGACTAGCGGGAGGGACACAGATACGCAGTATTTT. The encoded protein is CASSWGTSGRDTDTQYF.

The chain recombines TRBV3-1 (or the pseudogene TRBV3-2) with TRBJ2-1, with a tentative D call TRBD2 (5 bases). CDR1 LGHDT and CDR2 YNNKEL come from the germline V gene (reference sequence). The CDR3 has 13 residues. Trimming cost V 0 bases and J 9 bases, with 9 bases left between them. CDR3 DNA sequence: TGTGCCAGCAGCCAAGATGGCGCGGGTGAGCAGTTCTTC. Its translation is CASSQDGAGEQFF.

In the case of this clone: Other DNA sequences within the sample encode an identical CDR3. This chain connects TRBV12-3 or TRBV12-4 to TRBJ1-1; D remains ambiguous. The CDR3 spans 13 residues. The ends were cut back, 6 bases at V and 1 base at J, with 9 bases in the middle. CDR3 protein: CASSRTPNTEAFF. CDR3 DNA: TGTGCCAGCAGCCGCACACCGAACACTGAAGCTTTCTTT.

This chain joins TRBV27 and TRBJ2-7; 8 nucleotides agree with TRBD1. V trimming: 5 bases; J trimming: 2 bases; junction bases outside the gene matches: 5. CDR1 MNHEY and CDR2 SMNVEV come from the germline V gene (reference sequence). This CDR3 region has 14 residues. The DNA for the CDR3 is TGTGCCAGCAGTCTGGTACAGGGGGCCTACGAGCAGTACTTC. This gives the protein CASSLVQGAYEQYF.

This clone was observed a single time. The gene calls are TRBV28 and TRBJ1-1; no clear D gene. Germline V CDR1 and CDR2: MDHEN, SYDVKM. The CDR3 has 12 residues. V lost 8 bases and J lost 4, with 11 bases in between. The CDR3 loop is CASVLGGTEAFF. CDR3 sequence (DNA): TGTGCCAGCGTACTGGGAGGCACTGAAGCTTTCTTT.

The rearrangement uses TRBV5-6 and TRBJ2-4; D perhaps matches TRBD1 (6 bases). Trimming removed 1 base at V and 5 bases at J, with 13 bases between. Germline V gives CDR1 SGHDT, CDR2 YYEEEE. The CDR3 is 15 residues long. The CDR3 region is CASSLTGHMENIQYF. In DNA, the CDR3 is TGTGCCAGCAGCTTGACGGGACATATGGAAAACATTCAGTACTTC.

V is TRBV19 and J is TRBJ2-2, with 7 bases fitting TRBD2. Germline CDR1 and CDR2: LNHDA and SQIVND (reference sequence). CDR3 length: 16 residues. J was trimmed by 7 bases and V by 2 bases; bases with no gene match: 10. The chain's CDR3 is CASSIPGGGNHGELFF. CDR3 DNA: TGTGCCAGTAGTATACCGGGGGGTGGAAATCACGGGGAGCTGTTTTTT.

CDR3 sequence: CASSAPGTSGSGEQFF. The DNA of the CDR3 is TGTGCCAGCAGCGCGCCCGGGACTAGCGGGAGTGGTGAGCAGTTCTTC. The J gene is TRBJ2-1, the V gene TRBV11-3, with 14 positions matching TRBD2. Germline V gives CDR1 SGHNT, CDR2 YENEEA. V lost 5 bases, J lost 9 bases, and 9 bases stayed unmatched. The CDR3 has 16 amino acids.

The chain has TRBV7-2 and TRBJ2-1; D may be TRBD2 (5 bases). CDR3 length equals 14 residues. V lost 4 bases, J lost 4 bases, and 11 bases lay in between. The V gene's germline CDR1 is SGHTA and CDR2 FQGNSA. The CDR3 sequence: CASSSNLAYNEQFF. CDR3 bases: TGTGCCAGCAGCTCCAACCTAGCTTACAATGAGCAGTTCTTC.

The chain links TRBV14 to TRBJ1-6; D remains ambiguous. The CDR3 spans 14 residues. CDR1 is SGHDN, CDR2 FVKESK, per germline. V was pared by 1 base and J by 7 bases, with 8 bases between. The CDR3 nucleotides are TGTGCCAGCAGCCAAGGACGGGAGAATTCACCCCTCCACTTT. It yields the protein CASSQGRENSPLHF.